The next 14 T cell receptor beta chains were all read from a single sample in a study of early T cells in non-severe SARS-CoV-2 infection (dated by TCRdb to the early 2020s). Library prep was done by 5' RACE. For sequencing, a NextSeq 500 was employed. TCRdb reprocessed the public reads (quality trimming at Q25 with fastp, clone calling with MiXCR) and kept in-frame beta chains. Every distinct CDR3 protein forms one entry, paired with its most common genes and DNA. The sample has approximately 35,000 distinct CDR3 sequences on record, around 4% of them singletons. Under 6% of the sample belongs to the ten largest clones. Sequencing was performed on whole blood. The receptors shown here come from an adult who was a healthcare worker with PCR-confirmed SARS-CoV-2 infection or an uninfected control (not recorded which).

This clonotype appeared many times. The chain has TRBV20-1 and TRBJ2-5; D is possibly TRBD2 (6 bases). Germline V lookup: CDR1 DFQATT, CDR2 SNEGSKA (reference sequence). The CDR3 spans 13 residues. Trimming stripped 6 bases from V and 2 bases from J, with 13 bases between. DNA for the CDR3: TGCAGTGCCTCATCGGGACTGCAAGAGACCCAGTACTTC. Amino acids: CSASSGLQETQYF.

This clonotype was picked up many times. The chain combines TRBV29-1 with TRBJ2-5, with D perhaps given as TRBD1 or TRBD2 (7 bases each). The CDR3 length is 14 residues. Trimming removed 7 bases at V and 3 bases at J, with 18 bases between. The germline gives CDR1 SQVTM, CDR2 ANQGSEA. For the CDR3, the DNA is TGCAGCGCTTCCCTCAGGGGGGGAGAAGAGACCCAGTACTTC. As protein: CSASLRGGEETQYF.

This clonotype was seen at least ten times. The CDR3 coding sequence is TGCGCCAGCACCCCTGGACAGGGCTACGAGCAGTACTTC. This gives the protein CASTPGQGYEQYF. This chain uses TRBV5-1 with TRBJ2-7; 8 bases agree with TRBD1. Germline V CDR1 and CDR2: SGHRS, YFSETQ. The CDR3 covers 13 residues. The J segment lost 3 bases and the V segment lost 6 bases, leaving 5 bases of the junction unmatched.

This clonotype was observed many times. The germline gene is not matched at one end of the junction; a read error may be the cause. The chain couples TRBV12-3 or TRBV12-4 to TRBJ2-7; the D gene is possibly TRBD1 (9 bases). The CDR3 has 12 amino acids. The CDR3 coding sequence is TGTGCCAGCAGTTTCGGGGGGGGACAGGGCAACTTC. This sequence encodes CASSFGGGQGNF.

This clonotype was counted many times. The chain couples TRBV14 to TRBJ2-7; 9 positions match TRBD1. The ends lost 5 bases at V and 3 bases at J; junction bases unmatched: 5. The germline V gene encodes CDR1 SGHDN and CDR2 FVKESK. This CDR3 has 14 residues. CDR3 bases: TGTGCCAGCAGCACGTGGGACAGGGACTACGAGCAGTACTTC. Translated, it gives CASSTWDRDYEQYF.

This clonotype was observed many times. V is TRBV10-3 and J is TRBJ2-1, with 8 nucleotides matching TRBD1. J was trimmed by 9 bases and V by 6 bases; bases with no gene match: 1. The germline V gene has CDR1 ENHRY and CDR2 SYGVKD. The CDR3 is 11 residues long. The CDR3 here is CAIRQGGEQFF. The CDR3 coding sequence is TGTGCCATCAGACAGGGGGGTGAGCAGTTCTTC.

This clonotype was observed many times. The V and J genes are TRBV20-1 and TRBJ1-3; TRBD1 agrees at 8 bases. Germline CDR1 DFQATT, CDR2 SNEGSKA (reference sequence). The CDR3 runs to 18 residues. Trimming cost V 1 base and J 0 bases; bases outside gene matches: 11. The CDR3 nucleotides are TGCAGTGCTAGAGCTGCCTTCCGGACAGGGCACTCTGGAAACACCATATATTTT. Protein product: CSARAAFRTGHSGNTIYF.

This clonotype has just a few counts. The V and J genes are TRBV6-5 and TRBJ1-4; D remains unclear. Germline V lookup: CDR1 MNHEY, CDR2 SVGAGI. The CDR3 runs 13 residues. Trimming took 4 bases from V and 5 from J, leaving 8 bases between them. The CDR3, as DNA: TGTGCCAGCAGTTCGGACGGAAATGAAAAACTGTTTTTT. Translation gives CASSSDGNEKLFF.

This clonotype appeared many times. The genes are TRBV10-3 and TRBJ2-7; 9 bases agree with TRBD1. V lost 6 bases, J lost 3 bases, and 3 bases stayed unmatched. The CDR3 length is 13 residues. Germline CDR1 reads ENHRY; CDR2 reads SYGVKD. The CDR3, as DNA: TGTGCCATCAGCGCGGGACAGGGCTACGAGCAGTACTTC. Translating gives CAISAGQGYEQYF.

This clonotype has a count of ten or more. The genes are TRBV6-5 and TRBJ1-1; TRBD1 matches 9 bases. The length of the CDR3 is 14 residues. V was pared by 4 bases and J by 4 bases, with 4 bases of the junction left unmatched. Germline CDR1 MNHEY, CDR2 SVGAGI. CDR3 loop: CASSSGQGITEAFF. The DNA of the CDR3 is TGTGCCAGCAGTTCGGGACAGGGAATCACTGAAGCTTTCTTT.

This clonotype was detected many times. The V gene is TRBV11-3, the J gene TRBJ2-7, with D maybe TRBD1 (6 bases). Germline V gene data show CDR1 as SGHNT and CDR2 as YENEEA. Deletions cut 5 bases from V and 0 bases from J, with 11 bases between. The CDR3 runs to 14 residues. As DNA, the CDR3 is TGTGCCAGCAGCAGGACAGCCTCCTCCTACGAGCAGTACTTC. The encoded protein is CASSRTASSYEQYF.

The sample holds a few counts of this clonotype. The chain recombines TRBV7-2 with TRBJ1-4; D ambiguous. V dropped 7 bases and J dropped 4 bases, with 13 bases sitting between them. Germline V lookup: CDR1 SGHTA, CDR2 FQGNSA. The CDR3 totals 14 residues. The DNA for the CDR3 is TGTGCCAGCAACGCGGCAGGACTTAATGAAAAACTGTTTTTT. Protein sequence: CASNAAGLNEKLFF.

This clonotype came up many times. This chain uses TRBV5-6 with TRBJ2-1; the D is unclear. Per the germline V gene, CDR1 is SGHDT and CDR2 is YYEEEE. The V end was cut by 4 bases, the J end by 10 bases, with 9 bases between. The CDR3 spans 11 residues. The CDR3 coding sequence is TGTGCCAGCAGCCTATTAGTGGAGCAGTTCTTC. It is translated as CASSLLVEQFF.

This clonotype was seen at least ten times. V gene TRBV5-6 combines with J gene TRBJ1-2; TRBD1 agrees at 9 bases. CDR3 length equals 12 residues. The trim removed 0 bases at V and 10 bases at J, leaving 1 base unmatched. The germline V gene encodes CDR1 SGHDT and CDR2 YYEEEE. CDR3 in amino acids: CASSLGDRDYTF. The DNA for the CDR3 is TGTGCCAGCAGCTTGGGGGACAGGGACTACACCTTC. Full variable domain (missing parts from reference TRBV5-6 and TRBJ1-2): DAGVTQSPTHLIKTRGQQVTLRCSPKSGHDTVSWYQQALGQGPQFIFQYYEEEERQRGNFPDRFSGHQFPNYSSELNVNALLLGDSALYLCASSLGDRDYTFGSGTRLTVV.